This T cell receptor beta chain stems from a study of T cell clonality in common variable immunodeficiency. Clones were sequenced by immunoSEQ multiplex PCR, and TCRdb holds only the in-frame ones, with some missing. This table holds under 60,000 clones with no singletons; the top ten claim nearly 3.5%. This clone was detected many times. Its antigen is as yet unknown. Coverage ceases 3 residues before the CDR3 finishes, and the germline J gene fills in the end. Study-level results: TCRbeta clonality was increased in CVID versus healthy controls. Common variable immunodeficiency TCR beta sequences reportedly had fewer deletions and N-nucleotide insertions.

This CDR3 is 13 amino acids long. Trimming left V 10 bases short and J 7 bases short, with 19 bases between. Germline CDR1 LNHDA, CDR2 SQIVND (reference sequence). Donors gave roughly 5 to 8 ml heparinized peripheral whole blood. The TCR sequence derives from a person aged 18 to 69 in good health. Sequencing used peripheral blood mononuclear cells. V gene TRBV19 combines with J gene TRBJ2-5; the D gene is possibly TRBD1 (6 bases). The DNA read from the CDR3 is TGTGCCACCGCGACAGGCCCTGGAGTGACC. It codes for CATATGPGVT. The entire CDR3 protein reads CATATGPGVTQYF.